This TCR beta chain was captured in a study of spatial heterogeneity in lung cancer. On the study more broadly: The average appearance count of each unique TCR and UMI combination in raw reads was more than 9.5.

Time point here: sample taken at primary tumor resection. Whole RNA obtained from tumor, nontumor lung or frozen PBMC underwent sequencing without sorting. TCR cDNA molecules each carried a unique molecular identifier. Using its own MiXCR run on the 5' RACE reads, TCRdb lists one record per CDR3 protein. The table includes 90,000 to 95,000 distinct CDR3 sequences, 10% to 15% detected once. The trim removed 2 bases at V and 1 base at J, leaving 5 bases unmatched. CDR3 size: 16 residues. Germline V gene sequence: CDR1 MNHEY, CDR2 SVGAGI. The chain has TRBV6-5 and TRBJ2-3; 8 bases match TRBD1. The sequence was collected from a male donor with early-stage non-small cell lung cancer. The source was PBMCs, collected at surgery. The CDR3 bases are TGTGCCAGCAGTTACCGAGGGACAGGCGGCACAGATACGCAGTATTTT. Protein product: CASSYRGTGGTDTQYF.